The entry that follows covers one T cell receptor (beta chain) sequence. Measured with immunoSEQ multiplex PCR; TCRdb has only the in-frame clones, and not every one. The table lists 90,000 to 110,000 clones, around 82% of them singletons. Germline lookup yields CDR1 GTSNPN and CDR2 SVGIG (reference sequence). The CDR3 has 15 residues. The V gene lost 3 bases and the J gene lost 0 bases, with 12 bases spanning the gap. The data originate from a study of blood T cell repertoires in COVID-19. As for the study in general: Donors in the United States, Italy and Spain gave samples during acute or convalescent COVID-19. T cells, B-cell-depleted T cells, or PBMCs supplied cDNA or gDNA.

The sequenced material came from peripheral blood. The rearrangement links TRBV30 to TRBJ1-3; D remains unclear. This receptor was obtained from a human donor in a cohort sampled during active or convalescent COVID-19. The CDR3 DNA sequence: TGTGCCTGGAGAAGGCACCCTAGCTCTGGAAACACCATATATTTT. Amino acids: CAWRRHPSSGNTIYF.